This entry describes one T cell receptor beta chain. This entry is derived from a study of blood T cell repertoires in COVID-19. Study-level background: Donors in the United States, Italy and Spain gave samples during acute or convalescent COVID-19.

Some clones are missing from TCRdb's copy, which holds only in-frame ones; the method was immunoSEQ multiplex PCR. The sample holds fewer than 650,000 clones, about 89% seen once. This CDR3 contains 18 residues. Per germline, CDR1 LGHDT and CDR2 YNNKEL (reference sequence). V was trimmed by 1 base and J by 0 bases, leaving 16 bases between them. Seattle participants joined during active infection and were tracked over time. The chain recombines TRBV3-1 (or the pseudogene TRBV3-2) with TRBJ2-4; possibly TRBD1 for D (6 bases). The TCR was taken from a woman aged 45-65 years with COVID-19, enrolled during active disease. The sequenced material came from peripheral blood. CDR3 region: CASSQALRGGLAKNIQYF. CDR3 bases: TGTGCCAGCAGCCAAGCGTTACGAGGGGGTTTAGCCAAAAACATTCAGTACTTC.